Following are 2 T cell receptor beta chains from one sample sequenced in a study of blood T cell repertoires in COVID-19. TCRdb's table, derived via immunoSEQ multiplex PCR, lists solely in-frame clones and lacks some. Among around 140,000 clones listed, about 87% were seen once. Material for sequencing was peripheral blood. Source of these receptors: a woman aged 50 to 65 with acute or convalescent COVID-19.

V usage is TRBV27 and J usage is TRBJ1-3; no clear D gene. Germline assignment: CDR1 MNHEY and CDR2 SMNVEV (reference sequence). With 11 bases removed from V and 2 bases from J, the gap between germline ends came to 13 bases. This CDR3 contains 13 residues. The CDR3 coding sequence is TGTGCCTCCGGCGGGGATCCTGGAAACACCATATATTTT. Protein product: CASGGDPGNTIYF.

The chain combines TRBV7-3 with TRBJ2-1; D perhaps matches TRBD1 (6 bases). There are 14 residues in the CDR3. Looked up from germline, CDR1 is SGHTA and CDR2 is FQGTGA. Trimming shortened V by 2 bases and J by 5 bases, and 10 bases separated the two germline ends. CDR3 nucleotides: TGTGCCAGCAGCTTAGGGCAGGGGAACAATGAGCAGTTCTTC. It specifies CASSLGQGNNEQFF.